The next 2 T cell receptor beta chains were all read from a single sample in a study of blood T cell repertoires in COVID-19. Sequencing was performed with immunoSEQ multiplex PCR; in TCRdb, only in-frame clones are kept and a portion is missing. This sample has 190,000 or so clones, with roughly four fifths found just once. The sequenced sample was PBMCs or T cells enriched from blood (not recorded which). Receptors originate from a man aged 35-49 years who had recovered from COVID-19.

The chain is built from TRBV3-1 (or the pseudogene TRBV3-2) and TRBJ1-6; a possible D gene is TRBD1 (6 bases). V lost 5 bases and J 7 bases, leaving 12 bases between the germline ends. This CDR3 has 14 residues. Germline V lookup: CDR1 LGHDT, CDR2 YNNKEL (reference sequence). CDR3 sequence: CASSKGTRNSPLHF. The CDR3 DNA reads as TGTGCCAGCAGCAAGGGGACAAGAAATTCACCCCTCCACTTT.

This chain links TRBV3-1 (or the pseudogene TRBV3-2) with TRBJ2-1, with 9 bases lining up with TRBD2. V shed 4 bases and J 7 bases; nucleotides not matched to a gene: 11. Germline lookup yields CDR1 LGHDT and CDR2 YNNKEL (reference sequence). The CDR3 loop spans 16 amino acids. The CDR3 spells CASSPLGSGSSNEQFF. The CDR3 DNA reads TGTGCCAGCAGCCCCCTGGGTAGCGGGAGTAGTAATGAGCAGTTCTTC.